One sample yielded the 30 T cell receptor beta chains listed below, sequenced in a study of CD8+CD57+ T cells in acquired aplastic anemia. Genomic DNA constituted the template upon which TCR beta VDJ and CDR3 profiling was performed. MiXCR was run by TCRdb on the reads, yielding one entry per CDR3 protein. The sample records tens of thousands of distinct CDR3 sequences, roughly half being singletons. The sequencing sample was made of sorted CD4+, CD8+, or CD8+CD57+ T cells (not recorded which) from PBMCs. Receptor source: a human donor in good health, serving as a control.

This chain uses TRBV5-1 with TRBJ2-7; 7 bases align to TRBD2. CDR1 is SGHRS, CDR2 YFSETQ, per germline. The CDR3 has 14 amino acids. The junction had 4 bases not matched to a gene; V was cut back by 4 bases and J by 0 bases. CDR3 amino acids: CASSDRTSSYEQYF. For the CDR3, the DNA is TGCGCCAGCAGCGACCGGACTAGCTCCTACGAGCAGTACTTC.

There are many counts of this clonotype. The chain uses TRBV9 and TRBJ2-7; 8 nucleotides match TRBD1. The germline CDR1 and CDR2 sequences are SGDLS and YYNGEE. The CDR3 has 13 residues. J lost 7 bases, V lost 3 bases, and 6 bases had no gene match. CDR3 sequence (DNA): TGTGCCAGCAGCGGGGGACAGGTTTCTGAGCAGTACTTC. Protein sequence: CASSGGQVSEQYF.

This clonotype came up many times. V gene TRBV20-1 combines with J gene TRBJ1-1; 9 nucleotides agree with TRBD1. In germline, CDR1 is DFQATT, CDR2 SNEGSKA (reference sequence). V lost 6 bases and J lost 4; bases outside the gene matches: 15. The CDR3 is 16 amino acids. CDR3 sequence reads: CSAAPGQGPWGTEAFF. In DNA form, the CDR3 reads TGCAGTGCAGCCCCGGGACAGGGCCCGTGGGGCACTGAAGCTTTCTTT.

This clonotype was observed at least ten times. This chain connects TRBV20-1 to TRBJ2-5; 12 nucleotides line up with TRBD2. CDR1 is DFQATT and CDR2 is SNEGSKA in the germline V gene (reference sequence). The CDR3 spans 19 residues. The V and J ends lost 0 bases and 0 bases, in that order; junction bases with no gene match: 11. CDR3 residues: CSARDFRLAGDPYQETQYF. The CDR3 DNA follows: TGCAGTGCTAGAGATTTTCGACTAGCGGGGGACCCGTACCAAGAGACCCAGTACTTC.

This clonotype was counted many times. The chain joins TRBV7-9 to TRBJ1-1, with D uncertain. Germline V lookup: CDR1 SEHNR, CDR2 FQNEAQ (reference sequence). The CDR3 runs to 13 residues. Trimming stripped 0 bases from V and 0 bases from J, with 2 bases between. The CDR3 is CASSLALNTEAFF. The CDR3 nucleotides read TGTGCCAGCAGCTTAGCCCTGAACACTGAAGCTTTCTTT.

The chain joins TRBV9 to TRBJ2-2; D uncertain. CDR1 is SGDLS and CDR2 is YYNGEE in the germline V gene. The CDR3 is made up of 13 amino acids. V shed 4 bases and J shed 9 bases, with 13 bases lying between them. The CDR3 here is CASSPQRRRELFF. Here the CDR3 DNA reads TGTGCCAGCAGCCCCCAGAGGCGTAGGGAGCTGTTTTTT.

This clonotype showed up just a few times. This sequence may be a read error, since a much larger clone differs from it by one base. The gene calls are TRBV20-1 and TRBJ2-7; the match to TRBD1 covers 9 bases. Germline loops: CDR1 DFQATT, CDR2 SNEGSKA (reference sequence). CDR3 length equals 15 residues. CDR3 loop: CSATPHRGPSYKQYF. The CDR3 nucleotides read TGCAGTGCCACCCCCCACAGGGGGCCCTCCTACAAGCAGTACTTC.

This clonotype was picked up many times. The chain is built from TRBV15 and TRBJ2-3; TRBD2 might be the D (5 bases). The CDR3 loop spans 15 amino acids. Germline V lookup: CDR1 LNHNV, CDR2 YYDKDF (reference sequence). The V and J ends lost 5 bases and 1 base respectively, with 13 bases between them. CDR3 amino acids: CATSPTRERTDTQYF. CDR3 coding DNA: TGTGCCACCAGCCCCACGAGGGAGCGCACAGATACGCAGTATTTT.

The sample holds many counts of this clonotype. The chain uses TRBV25-1 and TRBJ2-3; 13 nucleotides line up with TRBD2. The CDR3 length is 17 residues. Germline assignment: CDR1 MGHDK and CDR2 SYGVNS. The ends lost 5 bases at V and 3 bases at J; junction bases unmatched: 8. The CDR3 bases are TGTGCCAGCAGTTCCCCGACTAGCGGGGGGAGTACAGATACGCAGTATTTT. Residues: CASSSPTSGGSTDTQYF. Supplemented by reference TRBV25-1 and TRBJ2-3, the full variable domain reads EADIYQTPRYLVIGTGKKITLECSQTMGHDKMYWYQQDPGMELHLIHYSYGVNSTEKGDLSSESTVSRIRTEHFPLTLESARPSHTSQYLCASSSPTSGGSTDTQYFGPGTRLTVL.

The chain has TRBV15 and TRBJ2-7, with a tentative D call TRBD1 (5 bases). CDR1 is LNHNV, CDR2 YYDKDF, per germline (reference sequence). V lost 0 bases and J lost 2, with 8 bases in between. This CDR3 has 14 residues. The CDR3 sequence: CATSRDIGAYEQYF. The CDR3 nucleotides read TGTGCCACCAGCAGAGATATAGGGGCCTACGAGCAGTACTTC. Looking up the rest from reference TRBV15 and TRBJ2-7 gives the full variable domain: DAMVIQNPRYQVTQFGKPVTLSCSQTLNHNVMYWYQQKSSQAPKLLFHYYDKDFNNEADTPDNFQSRRPNTSFCFLDIRSPGLGDTAMYLCATSRDIGAYEQYFGPGTRLTVT.

V usage is TRBV24-1 and J usage is TRBJ2-3; maybe TRBD1 (5 bases). The V end was cut by 5 bases, the J end by 8 bases, with 19 bases between. This CDR3 has 15 amino acids. CDR1 is KGHDR and CDR2 is SFDVKD in the germline V gene. This CDR3 is CATSVPGAQHGTQYF. The CDR3 nucleotides read TGTGCCACCAGTGTTCCTGGGGCCCAGCACGGTACGCAGTATTTT.

The V call is TRBV25-1, the J call TRBJ2-7; 8 bases agree with TRBD2. Trimming removed 6 bases from V and 10 bases from J; junction bases left unmatched: 14. Per the germline V gene, CDR1 is MGHDK and CDR2 is SYGVNS. The CDR3 consists of 14 residues. The CDR3 DNA reads as TGTGCCAGCAGCGGGGGGGCCTGGGGAGCGGACCAGTACTTC. Translating it yields CASSGGAWGADQYF.

V gene TRBV28 combines with J gene TRBJ2-1; 11 bases line up with TRBD2. This CDR3 has 14 residues. Germline CDR1 MDHEN, CDR2 SYDVKM. V trimming: 5 bases; J trimming: 9 bases; junction bases outside the gene matches: 6. CDR3 nucleotide sequence: TGTGCCAGCAGTCCGGAACTAGCGGGAGTTGAGCAGTTCTTC. Encoded protein: CASSPELAGVEQFF.

This clonotype showed up many times. V is TRBV29-1 and J is TRBJ1-6, with D possibly TRBD1 on 6 matching bases. Germline CDR1 and CDR2: SQVTM and ANQGSEA. V was trimmed by 2 bases and J by 6 bases, leaving 8 bases between them. This CDR3 spans 13 amino acids. The CDR3: CSVETGFNSPLHF. The DNA for the CDR3 is TGCAGCGTTGAAACAGGGTTTAATTCACCCCTCCACTTT. Full variable domain (outside the CDR3, taken from reference TRBV29-1 and TRBJ1-6): SAVISQKPSRDICQRGTSLTIQCQVDSQVTMMFWYRQQPGQSLTLIATANQGSEATYESGFVIDKFPISRPNLTFSTLTVSNMSPEDSSIYLCSVETGFNSPLHFGNGTRLTVT.

This clonotype has at least ten counts. The J gene is TRBJ2-7, the V gene TRBV3-1; D gene unclear. This CDR3 has 12 amino acids. The V end lost 1 base, the J end lost 4 bases, and 5 bases lay between the germline ends. Germline CDR1 is LGHDT and CDR2 is YNNKEL (reference sequence). CDR3 residues: CASSQGTYEQYF. CDR3 nucleotide sequence: TGTGCCAGCAGCCAAGGAACTTACGAGCAGTACTTC.

The chain employs TRBV25-1 and TRBJ2-3, with 13 bases that match TRBD2. V shed 5 bases and J 9 bases; nucleotides not matched to a gene: 11. The CDR3 sequence is 16 residues long. CDR1 is MGHDK and CDR2 is SYGVNS in the germline V gene. CDR3 sequence: CASSPEGLAGRETQYF. The CDR3 DNA is TGTGCCAGCAGTCCCGAGGGACTAGCGGGGCGTGAGACGCAGTATTTT.

The chain couples TRBV10-3 to TRBJ1-1; no definite D call. The ends were cut back, 7 bases at V and 0 bases at J, with 12 bases in the middle. The length of the CDR3 is 14 residues. Germline CDR1 ENHRY, CDR2 SYGVKD. CDR3 loop: CAIKGLDLNTEAFF. The CDR3 DNA reads as TGTGCCATCAAAGGGCTAGACTTGAACACTGAAGCTTTCTTT.

V usage is TRBV10-2 and J usage is TRBJ1-1, with D possibly being TRBD1 (5 bases). The CDR3 totals 12 residues. V gave up 9 bases and J gave up 1 base, with 9 bases separating them. The germline V gene has CDR1 WSHSY and CDR2 SAAADI. The CDR3 sequence: CASVTGNTEAFF. CDR3 in DNA: TGCGCCAGTGTAACAGGGAACACTGAAGCTTTCTTT.

Many counts were recorded for this clonotype. The chain combines TRBV19 with TRBJ2-1; 10 bases fit TRBD2. This CDR3 has 15 residues. With V trimmed by 3 bases and J by 4 bases, 3 bases remained unmatched. Germline V CDR1 and CDR2: LNHDA, SQIVND (reference sequence). The CDR3 loop reads CASSMEREGYNEQFF. The CDR3 nucleotides read TGTGCCAGTAGTATGGAGCGGGAGGGATACAATGAGCAGTTCTTC.

This clonotype turned up a few times. No conserved phenylalanine or tryptophan is present at the end of the CDR3, so a read error is the likely explanation. The rearrangement joins TRBV9 to TRBJ2-7, with 8 bases fitting TRBD2. The ends lost 4 bases at V and 4 bases at J; junction bases unmatched: 16. Germline assignment: CDR1 SGDLS and CDR2 YYNGEE. The CDR3 has 17 residues. The CDR3 loop is CASSPGGGGAVMYEQYS. The DNA of the CDR3 is TGTGCCAGCAGCCCCGGGGGGGGGGGAGCGGTCATGTACGAGCAGTACTCC.

The chain links TRBV2 to TRBJ2-7; D is perhaps TRBD1 (6 bases). The germline V gene encodes CDR1 SNHLY and CDR2 FYNNEI. This CDR3 has 13 residues. V was pared by 2 bases and J by 3 bases, with 8 bases between. CDR3 bases: TGTGCCAGCAGTGAAAGGGGGATCTACGAGCAGTACTTC. It translates to CASSERGIYEQYF.

The rearrangement uses TRBV24-1 and TRBJ1-2; D is undetermined. From germline, CDR1 is KGHDR and CDR2 SFDVKD. V gave up 3 bases and J gave up 5 bases, with 3 bases separating them. CDR3 size: 11 residues. DNA of the CDR3: TGTGCCACCAGTGATCATTATGGCTACACCTTC. This encodes CATSDHYGYTF.

This clonotype was detected ten times or more. The chain is built from TRBV7-6 and TRBJ2-2; 12 bases align to TRBD2. V trimming: 5 bases; J trimming: 7 bases; junction bases outside the gene matches: 5. The CDR3 is made up of 15 amino acids. CDR1 is SGHVS, CDR2 FNYEAQ, per germline. CDR3 sequence (DNA): TGTGCCAGCAGCACAGGACTAGCGGGGAACGGGGAGCTGTTTTTT. Residues: CASSTGLAGNGELFF.

In this sample, this clonotype turned up many times. The chain employs TRBV6-1 and TRBJ1-3; D is perhaps TRBD1 (5 bases). CDR3 length equals 15 residues. V lost 5 bases, J lost 1 base, and 12 bases lay in between. The germline V gene has CDR1 MNHNS and CDR2 SASEGT. This CDR3 reads CASSRDSGSGNTIYF. CDR3 bases: TGTGCCAGCAGTCGTGACAGTGGGTCTGGAAACACCATATATTTT.

V usage is TRBV2 and J usage is TRBJ2-7; D is possibly TRBD2 (6 bases). Per the germline V gene, CDR1 is SNHLY and CDR2 is FYNNEI. The CDR3 is made up of 12 amino acids. V gave up 6 bases and J gave up 6 bases, with 12 bases separating them. CDR3 DNA: TGTGCCAGCAGCCCGGGACTGCGCGAGCAGTACTTC. Translation gives CASSPGLREQYF.

The chain uses TRBV5-1 and TRBJ1-4; tentative D call: TRBD1 (5 bases). Germline CDR1 and CDR2: SGHRS and YFSETQ. The germline V and J ends were trimmed by 4 bases and 3 bases, with 10 bases remaining between them. The CDR3 spans 14 residues. The CDR3 bases are TGCGCCAGCAGCCCCTACAGGTCTAATGAAAAACTGTTTTTT. Its translation: CASSPYRSNEKLFF.

This clonotype showed up many times. The chain uses TRBV12-3 or TRBV12-4 and TRBJ1-1; no clear D. Deletions cut 7 bases from V and 0 bases from J, with 15 bases between. The CDR3 is 15 amino acids. The CDR3 nucleotides read TGTGCCAGCACTTTCGGGGTTTTGATGAACACTGAAGCTTTCTTT. It is translated as CASTFGVLMNTEAFF.

This clonotype was counted at least ten times. V is TRBV2 and J is TRBJ1-1; TRBD1 is a possible D gene (6 bases). Germline V CDR1 and CDR2: SNHLY, FYNNEI. Trimming removed 4 bases at V and 1 base at J, with 13 bases between. The CDR3 sequence is 15 residues long. CDR3 loop: CASSGVGGANTEAFF. DNA of the CDR3: TGTGCCAGCAGTGGGGTGGGGGGGGCGAACACTGAAGCTTTCTTT.

V and J are TRBV29-1 and TRBJ1-2; 7 nucleotides line up with TRBD1. V was pared by 6 bases and J by 1 base, with 11 bases of the junction left unmatched. CDR1 and CDR2 (germline): SQVTM, ANQGSEA. This CDR3 is built from 15 residues. Here the CDR3 DNA reads TGCAGCGTCCAGGGGGGTCAGACAAATAACTATGGCTACACCTTC. This codes for CSVQGGQTNNYGYTF.

This clonotype was recorded many times. The chain joins TRBV6-1 to TRBJ2-7; D possibly matches TRBD1 or TRBD2 (5 bases each). Trimming left V 6 bases short and J 0 bases short, with 15 bases between. This CDR3 region has 15 residues. Germline CDR1 and CDR2: MNHNS and SASEGT. The CDR3 spells CASRGPGPLSYEQYF. The CDR3 nucleotides read TGTGCCAGCAGAGGACCGGGACCACTCTCCTACGAGCAGTACTTC.